This entry is about one T cell receptor beta chain. Germline values: CDR1 SGHDT, CDR2 YYEEEE. Trimming at V came to 4 bases and at J to 2 bases, leaving 7 bases not matched to a gene. CDR3 length: 15 amino acids. The table came from immunoSEQ multiplex PCR; TCRdb's copy has only in-frame clones and leaves some out. The sample shows roughly 30,000 clones, roughly 84% of them seen only once. This sample was taken from a study of OX40 agonist ivuxolimab in advanced cancers. The chain uses TRBV5-6 and TRBJ2-7; TRBD1 aligns across 9 bases. The receptor's source is an adult with an advanced solid tumor such as melanoma, head and neck, liver or kidney cancer. The sequencing used CD4+ or CD8+ T cells sorted from blood, collected in a trial of the OX40 agonist ivuxolimab. The CDR3 DNA is TGTGCCAGCAGCGCACCGGGACAGGGTACCTACGAGCAGTACTTC. It specifies CASSAPGQGTYEQYF. The full variable domain, with the rest looked up from reference TRBV5-6 and TRBJ2-7, is DAGVTQSPTHLIKTRGQQVTLRCSPKSGHDTVSWYQQALGQGPQFIFQYYEEEERQRGNFPDRFSGHQFPNYSSELNVNALLLGDSALYLCASSAPGQGTYEQYFGPGTRLTVT.